Shown below are 4 T cell receptor beta chains from a single sample sequenced in a study of blood T cell repertoires in COVID-19. Sequencing used immunoSEQ multiplex PCR; TCRdb keeps in-frame clones, though not all of them. This sample carries roughly 180,000 clones, around 80% of them seen once, and the ten largest clones take over 6.5%. The sequencing input was peripheral blood. Every receptor here comes from a woman in her thirties or forties with COVID-19, enrolled during active disease.

The rearrangement joins TRBV6-5 to TRBJ1-5; 8 bases map to TRBD1. The CDR3 sequence is 15 residues long. Trimming at V came to 5 bases and at J to 3 bases, leaving 6 bases not matched to a gene. CDR1 MNHEY and CDR2 SVGAGI come from the germline V gene. The CDR3 DNA reads as TGTGCCAGCAGTCTTGGACAGGGAAACAATCAGCCCCAGCATTTT. This gives the protein CASSLGQGNNQPQHF.

The genes are TRBV7-9 and TRBJ2-5; D unclear. The CDR3 extends over 16 amino acids. CDR1 and CDR2 from the germline V gene are SEHNR and FQNEAQ (reference sequence). V was clipped by 1 base and J by 2 bases, with 14 bases between them. The CDR3 loop is CASSLGLNKNQETQYF. The CDR3 DNA reads TGTGCCAGCAGCTTAGGCCTCAACAAAAATCAAGAGACCCAGTACTTC. The full variable domain, completed using reference TRBV7-9 and TRBJ2-5, is DTGVSQNPRHKITKRGQNVTFRCDPISEHNRLYWYRQTLGQGPEFLTYFQNEAQLEKSRLLSDRFSAERPKGSFSTLEIQRTEQGDSAMYLCASSLGLNKNQETQYFGPGTRLLVL.

The V and J genes are TRBV18 and TRBJ1-3, with D maybe TRBD1 (5 bases). The CDR3 contains 16 residues. Trimming shortened V by 1 base and J by 2 bases, and 12 bases separated the two germline ends. The germline V gene encodes CDR1 KGHSH and CDR2 LQKENI. CDR3 sequence reads: CASSPLETGAGNTIYF. CDR3 DNA: TGTGCCAGCTCACCACTCGAGACGGGGGCTGGAAACACCATATATTTT.

This chain joins TRBV28 and TRBJ2-7; TRBD2 matches 10 bases. The germline CDR1 and CDR2 sequences are MDHEN and SYDVKM. This CDR3 contains 13 residues. Unmatched junction bases numbered 4, after V lost 4 bases and J lost 7 bases. CDR3 sequence reads: CASSSLAGREQYF. DNA of the CDR3: TGTGCCAGCAGTTCACTAGCGGGGAGGGAGCAGTACTTC.